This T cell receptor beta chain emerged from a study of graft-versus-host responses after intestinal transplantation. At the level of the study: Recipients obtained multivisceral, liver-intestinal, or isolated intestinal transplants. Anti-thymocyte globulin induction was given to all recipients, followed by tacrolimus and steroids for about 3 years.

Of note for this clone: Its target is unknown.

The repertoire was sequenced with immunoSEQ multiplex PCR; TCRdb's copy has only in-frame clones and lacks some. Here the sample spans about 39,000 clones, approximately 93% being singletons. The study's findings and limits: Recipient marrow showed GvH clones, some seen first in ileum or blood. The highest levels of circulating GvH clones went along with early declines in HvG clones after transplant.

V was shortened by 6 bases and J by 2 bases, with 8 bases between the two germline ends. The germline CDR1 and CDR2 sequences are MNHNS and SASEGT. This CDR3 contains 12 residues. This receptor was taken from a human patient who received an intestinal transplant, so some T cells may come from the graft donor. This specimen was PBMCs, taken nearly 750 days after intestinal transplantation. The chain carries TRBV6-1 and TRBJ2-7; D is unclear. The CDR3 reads CASRPHPYEQYF. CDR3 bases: TGTGCCAGCAGACCACACCCCTACGAGCAGTACTTC.